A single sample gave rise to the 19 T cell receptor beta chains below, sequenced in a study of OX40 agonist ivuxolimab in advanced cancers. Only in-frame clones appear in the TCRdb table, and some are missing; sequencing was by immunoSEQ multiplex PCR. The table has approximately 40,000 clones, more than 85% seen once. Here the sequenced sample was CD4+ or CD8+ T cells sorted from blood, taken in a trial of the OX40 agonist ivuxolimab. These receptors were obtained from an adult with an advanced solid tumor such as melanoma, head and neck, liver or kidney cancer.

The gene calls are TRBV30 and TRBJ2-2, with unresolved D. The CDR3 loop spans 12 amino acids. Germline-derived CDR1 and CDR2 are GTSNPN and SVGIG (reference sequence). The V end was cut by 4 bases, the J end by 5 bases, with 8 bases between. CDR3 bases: TGTGCCTGGACCGTGGGTACCGGGGAGCTGTTTTTT. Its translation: CAWTVGTGELFF.

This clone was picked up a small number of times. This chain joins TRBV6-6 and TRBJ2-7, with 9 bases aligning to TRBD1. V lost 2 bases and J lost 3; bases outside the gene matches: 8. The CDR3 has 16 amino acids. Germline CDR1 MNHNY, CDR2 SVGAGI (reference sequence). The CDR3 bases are TGTGCCAGCAGTTACCGCCGGGGACAGGGATACTACGAGCAGTACTTC. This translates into CASSYRRGQGYYEQYF.

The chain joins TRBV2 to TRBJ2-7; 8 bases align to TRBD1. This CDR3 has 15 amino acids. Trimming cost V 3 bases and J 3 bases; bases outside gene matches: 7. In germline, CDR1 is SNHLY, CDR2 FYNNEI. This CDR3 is CASSDRQGAHYEQYF. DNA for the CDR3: TGTGCCAGCAGTGATCGGCAGGGGGCACACTACGAGCAGTACTTC.

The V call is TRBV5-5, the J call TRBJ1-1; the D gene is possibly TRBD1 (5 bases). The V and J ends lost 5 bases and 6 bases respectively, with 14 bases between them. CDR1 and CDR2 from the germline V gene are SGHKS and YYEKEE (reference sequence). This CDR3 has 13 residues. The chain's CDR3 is CASSPGWGSEAFF. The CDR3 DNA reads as TGTGCCAGCAGTCCCGGGTGGGGGTCTGAAGCTTTCTTT.

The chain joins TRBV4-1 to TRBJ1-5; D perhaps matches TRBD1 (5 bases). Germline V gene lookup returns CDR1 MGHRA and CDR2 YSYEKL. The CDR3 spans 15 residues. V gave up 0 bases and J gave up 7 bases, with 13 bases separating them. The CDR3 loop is CASSQDSGARQPQHF. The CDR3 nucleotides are TGCGCCAGCAGCCAAGATAGTGGGGCTAGGCAGCCCCAGCATTTT.

DNA for the CDR3: TGTGCCAGCAGCCAACCTGACAGGTTGGGTAGCACAGATACGCAGTATTTT. It codes for CASSQPDRLGSTDTQYF. This chain uses TRBV4-2 with TRBJ2-3; weak D call: TRBD1 (6 bases). Trimming left V 2 bases short and J 0 bases short, with 15 bases between. This CDR3 spans 17 amino acids. Germline V gene lookup returns CDR1 LGHNA and CDR2 YNFKEQ.

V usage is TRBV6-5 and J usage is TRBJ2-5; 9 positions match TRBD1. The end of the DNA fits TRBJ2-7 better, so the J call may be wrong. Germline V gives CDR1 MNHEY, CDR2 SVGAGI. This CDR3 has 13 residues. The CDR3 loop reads CASWTGEIYEQYF. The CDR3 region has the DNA TGTGCCAGTTGGACAGGGGAAATCTACGAGCAGTACTTC.

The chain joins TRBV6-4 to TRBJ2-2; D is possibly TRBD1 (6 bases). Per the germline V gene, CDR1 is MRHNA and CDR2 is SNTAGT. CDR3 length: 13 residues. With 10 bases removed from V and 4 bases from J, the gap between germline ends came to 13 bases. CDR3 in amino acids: CATSTGSTGELFF. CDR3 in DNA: TGTGCCACCTCGACAGGAAGCACCGGGGAGCTGTTTTTT.

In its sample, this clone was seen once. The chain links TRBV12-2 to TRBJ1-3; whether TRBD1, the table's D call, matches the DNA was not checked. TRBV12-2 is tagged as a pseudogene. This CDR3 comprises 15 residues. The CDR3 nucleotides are TGTGCAAGTCGCCCCCCTTGGCCTCGCGGAAACACCATATATTTT. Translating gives CASRPPWPRGNTIYF.

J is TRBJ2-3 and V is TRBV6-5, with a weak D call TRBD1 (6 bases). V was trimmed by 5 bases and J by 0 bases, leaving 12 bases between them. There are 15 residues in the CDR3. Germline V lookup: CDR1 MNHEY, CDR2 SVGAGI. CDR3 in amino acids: CASSPGTTSTDTQYF. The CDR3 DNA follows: TGTGCCAGCAGTCCCGGGACAACGAGCACAGATACGCAGTATTTT.

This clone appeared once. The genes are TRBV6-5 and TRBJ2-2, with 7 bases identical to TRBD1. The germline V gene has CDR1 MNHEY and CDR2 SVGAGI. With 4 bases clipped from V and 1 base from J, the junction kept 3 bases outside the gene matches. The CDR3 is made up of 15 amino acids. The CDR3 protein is CASSSDRENTGELFF. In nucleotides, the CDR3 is TGTGCCAGCAGTTCTGACAGGGAGAACACCGGGGAGCTGTTTTTT.

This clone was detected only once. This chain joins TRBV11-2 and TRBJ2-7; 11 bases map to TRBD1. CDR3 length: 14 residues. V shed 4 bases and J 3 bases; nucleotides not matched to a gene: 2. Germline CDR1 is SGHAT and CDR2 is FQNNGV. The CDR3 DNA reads TGTGCCAGCAGCTGGGACAGGGGGGGCTACGAGCAGTACTTC. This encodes CASSWDRGGYEQYF.

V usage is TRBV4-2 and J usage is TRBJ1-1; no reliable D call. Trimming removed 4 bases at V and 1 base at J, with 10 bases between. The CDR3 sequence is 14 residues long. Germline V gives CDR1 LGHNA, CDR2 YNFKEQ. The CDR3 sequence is CASSRSIGNTEAFF. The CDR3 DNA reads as TGTGCCAGCAGCCGATCAATTGGGAACACTGAAGCTTTCTTT.

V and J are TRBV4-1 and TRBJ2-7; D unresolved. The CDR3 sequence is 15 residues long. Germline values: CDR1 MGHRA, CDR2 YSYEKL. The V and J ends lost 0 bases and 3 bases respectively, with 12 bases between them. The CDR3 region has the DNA TGCGCCAGCAGCCAAGATGATGTGGGCAGCTACGAGCAGTACTTC. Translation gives CASSQDDVGSYEQYF.

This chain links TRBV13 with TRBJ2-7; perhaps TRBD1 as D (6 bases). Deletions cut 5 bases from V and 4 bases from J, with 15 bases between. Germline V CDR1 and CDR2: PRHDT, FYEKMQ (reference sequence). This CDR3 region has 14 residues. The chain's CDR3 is CASSPGQGIYEQYF. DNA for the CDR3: TGTGCCAGCAGCCCGGGACAAGGAATATACGAGCAGTACTTC.

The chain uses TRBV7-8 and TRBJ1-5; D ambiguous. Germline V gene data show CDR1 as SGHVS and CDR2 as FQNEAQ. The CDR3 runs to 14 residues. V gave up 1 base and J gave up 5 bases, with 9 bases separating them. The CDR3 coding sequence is TGTGCCAGCAGCTTAGGCTCGGGCTATCAGCCCCAGCATTTT. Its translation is CASSLGSGYQPQHF.

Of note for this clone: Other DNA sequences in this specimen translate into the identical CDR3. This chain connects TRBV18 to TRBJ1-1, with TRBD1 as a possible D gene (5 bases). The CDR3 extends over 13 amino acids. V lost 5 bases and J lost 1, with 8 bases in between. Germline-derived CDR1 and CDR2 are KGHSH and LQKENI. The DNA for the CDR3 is TGTGCCAGCTCAATTGGGGGGAACACTGAAGCTTTCTTT. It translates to CASSIGGNTEAFF.

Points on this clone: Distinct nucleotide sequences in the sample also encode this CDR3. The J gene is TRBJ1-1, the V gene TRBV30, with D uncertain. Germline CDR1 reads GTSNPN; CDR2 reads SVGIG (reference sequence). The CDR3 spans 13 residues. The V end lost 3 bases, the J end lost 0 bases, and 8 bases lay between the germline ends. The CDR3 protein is CAWRAGLNTEAFF. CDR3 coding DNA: TGTGCCTGGAGGGCCGGGTTGAACACTGAAGCTTTCTTT.

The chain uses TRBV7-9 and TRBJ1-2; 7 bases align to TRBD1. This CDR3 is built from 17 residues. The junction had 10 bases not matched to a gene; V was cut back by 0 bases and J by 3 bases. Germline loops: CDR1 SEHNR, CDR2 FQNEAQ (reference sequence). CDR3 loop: CASSLALQGGKDYGYTF. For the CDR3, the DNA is TGTGCCAGCAGCTTAGCGTTGCAGGGGGGGAAGGACTATGGCTACACCTTC.